The clone carrying this T cell receptor (beta chain) came up a few times. Its antigen remains unknown. cDNA reverse transcribed from extracted RNA served as the sequencing template. Some clones are missing from TCRdb's copy, which holds only in-frame ones; the method was immunoSEQ multiplex PCR. The sample lists 100,000 to 150,000 clones, 35% to 40% seen once, with 3% to 3.5% in the top ten. The sample originates from a study of CD8+ T cells in alopecia areata. In the study overall: Oral tofacitinib (5 to 10 mg twice daily) was administered to treated patients. The study's findings and limits: With patients, TCR sharing proved less clear than in mice, a difference possibly related to HLA.

Peripheral blood, together with lesional scalp punch biopsies, was collected from alopecia areata patients. Starting from PBMCs, sorting isolated CD4+ and CD8+ T cells. This receptor was obtained from a human donor with alopecia areata. Sequenced input: CD4+ T cells sorted from blood.

DNA of the CDR3: TGTGCCACCACCGCCCGGAATCATCAGCCCCAGCATTTT. Translating it yields CATTARNHQPQHF. The chain joins TRBV15 to TRBJ1-5; unclear D gene. CDR1 and CDR2 from the germline V gene are LNHNV and YYDKDF (reference sequence). The CDR3 sequence is 13 residues long. V dropped 7 bases and J dropped 5 bases, with 12 bases sitting between them.